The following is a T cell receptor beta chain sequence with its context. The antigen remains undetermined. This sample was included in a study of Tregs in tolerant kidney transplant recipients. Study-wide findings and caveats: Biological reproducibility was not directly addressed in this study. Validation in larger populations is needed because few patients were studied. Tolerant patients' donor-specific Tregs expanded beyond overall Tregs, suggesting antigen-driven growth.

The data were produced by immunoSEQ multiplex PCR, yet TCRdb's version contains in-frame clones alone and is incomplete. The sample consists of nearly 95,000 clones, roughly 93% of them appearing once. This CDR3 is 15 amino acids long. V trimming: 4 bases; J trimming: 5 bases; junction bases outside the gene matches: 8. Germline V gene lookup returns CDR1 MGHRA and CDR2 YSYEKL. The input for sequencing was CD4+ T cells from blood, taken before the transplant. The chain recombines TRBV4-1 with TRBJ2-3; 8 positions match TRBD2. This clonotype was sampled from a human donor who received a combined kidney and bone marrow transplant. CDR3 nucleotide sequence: TGCGCCAGCAGCCGCAGCGGGAGCGGTTTAGATACGCAGTATTTT. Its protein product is CASSRSGSGLDTQYF.